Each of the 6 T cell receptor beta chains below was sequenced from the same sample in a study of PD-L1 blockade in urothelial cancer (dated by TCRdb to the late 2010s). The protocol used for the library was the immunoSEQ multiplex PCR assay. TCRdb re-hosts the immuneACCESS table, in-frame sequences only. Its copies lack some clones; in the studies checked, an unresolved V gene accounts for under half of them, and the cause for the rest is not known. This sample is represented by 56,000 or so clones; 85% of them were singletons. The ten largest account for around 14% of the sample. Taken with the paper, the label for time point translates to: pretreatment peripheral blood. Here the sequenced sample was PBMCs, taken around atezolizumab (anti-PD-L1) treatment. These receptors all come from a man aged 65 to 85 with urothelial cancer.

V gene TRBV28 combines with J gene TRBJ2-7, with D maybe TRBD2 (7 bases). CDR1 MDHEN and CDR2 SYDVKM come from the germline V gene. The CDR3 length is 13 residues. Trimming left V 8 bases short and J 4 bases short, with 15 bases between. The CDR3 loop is CASSRGGRYEQYF. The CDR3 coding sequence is TGTGCCAGCTCGAGGGGGGGGCGGTACGAGCAGTACTTC.

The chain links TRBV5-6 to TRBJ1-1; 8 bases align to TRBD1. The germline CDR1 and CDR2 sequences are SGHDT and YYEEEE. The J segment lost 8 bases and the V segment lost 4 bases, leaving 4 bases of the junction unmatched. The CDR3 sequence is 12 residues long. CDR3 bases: TGTGCCAGCAGCCACCGGGACAGGGAAGCTTTCTTT. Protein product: CASSHRDREAFF.

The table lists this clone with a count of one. The CDR3 reads CASRGGTGLPQHF. The CDR3 nucleotides are TGTGCCAGTAGGGGGGGGACTGGGCTGCCCCAGCATTTT. The chain links TRBV19 to TRBJ1-5; possible D gene TRBD1, 5 bases. With 6 bases removed from V and 9 bases from J, the gap between germline ends came to 15 bases. Germline values: CDR1 LNHDA, CDR2 SQIVND (reference sequence). The CDR3 runs to 13 residues.

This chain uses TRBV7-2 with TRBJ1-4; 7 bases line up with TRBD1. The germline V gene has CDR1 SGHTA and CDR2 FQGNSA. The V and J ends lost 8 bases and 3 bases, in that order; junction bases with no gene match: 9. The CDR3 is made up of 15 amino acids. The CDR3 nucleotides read TGTGCCAGCCAGAAGGGGGGACAGCCTAATGAAAAACTGTTTTTT. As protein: CASQKGGQPNEKLFF.

The CDR3 loop reads CASSSQGGGYGYTF. In nucleotides, the CDR3 is TGTGCCAGCAGTTCGCAAGGAGGAGGGTATGGCTACACCTTC. This rearrangement joins TRBV28 to TRBJ1-2; D gene uncertain. This CDR3 comprises 14 residues. The V gene's germline CDR1 is MDHEN and CDR2 SYDVKM. The V end was cut by 4 bases, the J end by 5 bases, with 14 bases between.

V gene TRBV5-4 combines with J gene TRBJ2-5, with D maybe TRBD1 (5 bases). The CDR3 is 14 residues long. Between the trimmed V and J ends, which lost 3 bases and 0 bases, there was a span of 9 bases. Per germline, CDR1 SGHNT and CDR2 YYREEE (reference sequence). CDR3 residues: CASSSTVNQETQYF. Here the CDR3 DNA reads TGTGCCAGCAGCTCGACAGTAAACCAAGAGACCCAGTACTTC.